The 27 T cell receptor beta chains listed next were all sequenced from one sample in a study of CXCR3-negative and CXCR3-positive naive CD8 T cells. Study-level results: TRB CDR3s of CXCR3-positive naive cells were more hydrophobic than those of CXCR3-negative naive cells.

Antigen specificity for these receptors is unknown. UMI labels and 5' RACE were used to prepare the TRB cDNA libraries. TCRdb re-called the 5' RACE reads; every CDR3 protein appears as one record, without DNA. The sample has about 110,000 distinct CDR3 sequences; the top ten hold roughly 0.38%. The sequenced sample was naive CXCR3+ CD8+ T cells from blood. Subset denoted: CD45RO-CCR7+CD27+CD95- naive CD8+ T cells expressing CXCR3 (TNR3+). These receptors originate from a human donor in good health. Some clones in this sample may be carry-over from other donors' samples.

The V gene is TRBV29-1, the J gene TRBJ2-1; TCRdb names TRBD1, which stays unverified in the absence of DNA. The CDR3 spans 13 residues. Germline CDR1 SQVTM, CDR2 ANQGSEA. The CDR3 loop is CSVASGGGNEQFF.

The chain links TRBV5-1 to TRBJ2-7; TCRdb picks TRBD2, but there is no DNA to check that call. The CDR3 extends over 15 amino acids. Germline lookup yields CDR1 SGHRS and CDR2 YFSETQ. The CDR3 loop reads CASKATAGRIYEQYF.

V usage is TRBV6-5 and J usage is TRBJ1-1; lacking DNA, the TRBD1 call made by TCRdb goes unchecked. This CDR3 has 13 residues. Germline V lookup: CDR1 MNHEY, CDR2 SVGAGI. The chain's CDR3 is CASSYETDTEAFF.

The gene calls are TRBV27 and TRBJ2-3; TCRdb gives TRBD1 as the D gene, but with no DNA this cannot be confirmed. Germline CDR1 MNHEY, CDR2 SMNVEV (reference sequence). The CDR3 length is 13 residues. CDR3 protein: CASSLAGSDTQYF.

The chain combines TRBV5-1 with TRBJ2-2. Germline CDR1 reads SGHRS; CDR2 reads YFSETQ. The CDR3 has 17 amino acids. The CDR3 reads CASSLALTGQVPGELFF.

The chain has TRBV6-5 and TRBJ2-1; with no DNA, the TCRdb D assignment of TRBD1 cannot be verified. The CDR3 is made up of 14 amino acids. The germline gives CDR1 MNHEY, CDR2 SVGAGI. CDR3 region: CASSLDRGLPEQFF.

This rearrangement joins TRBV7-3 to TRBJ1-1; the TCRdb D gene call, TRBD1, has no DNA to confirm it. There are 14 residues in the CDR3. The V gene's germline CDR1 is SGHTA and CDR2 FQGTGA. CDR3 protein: CASSPQTGGTEAFF.

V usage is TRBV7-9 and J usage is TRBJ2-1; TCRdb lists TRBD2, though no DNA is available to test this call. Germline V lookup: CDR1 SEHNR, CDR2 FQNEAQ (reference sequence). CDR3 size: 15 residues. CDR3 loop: CASSFGTRIGNEQFF.

The CDR3 sequence is CSGYRGPEQYF. V is TRBV29-1 and J is TRBJ2-7; TCRdb reports TRBD1, a call that lacks DNA to check it against. Germline assignment: CDR1 SQVTM and CDR2 ANQGSEA. This CDR3 is built from 11 residues.

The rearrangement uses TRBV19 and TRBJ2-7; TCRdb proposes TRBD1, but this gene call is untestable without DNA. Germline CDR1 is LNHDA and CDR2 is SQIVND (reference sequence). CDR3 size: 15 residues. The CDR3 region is CASSARQGYSYEQYF.

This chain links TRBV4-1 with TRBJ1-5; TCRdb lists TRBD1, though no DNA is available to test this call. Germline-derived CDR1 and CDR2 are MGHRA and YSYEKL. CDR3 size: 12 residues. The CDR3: CASSQGGQPQHF.

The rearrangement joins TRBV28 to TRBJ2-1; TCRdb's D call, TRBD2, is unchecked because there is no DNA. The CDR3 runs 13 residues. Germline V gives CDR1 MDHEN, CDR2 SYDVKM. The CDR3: CASSGLSYNEQFF.

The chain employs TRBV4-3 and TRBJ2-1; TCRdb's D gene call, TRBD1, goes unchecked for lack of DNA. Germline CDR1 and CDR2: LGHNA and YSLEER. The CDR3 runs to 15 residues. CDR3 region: CASSQDMGPYNEQFF.

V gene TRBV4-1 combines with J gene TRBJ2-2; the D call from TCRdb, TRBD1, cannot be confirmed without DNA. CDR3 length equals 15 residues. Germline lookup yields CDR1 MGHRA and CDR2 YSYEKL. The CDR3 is CASSPEGQNTGELFF.

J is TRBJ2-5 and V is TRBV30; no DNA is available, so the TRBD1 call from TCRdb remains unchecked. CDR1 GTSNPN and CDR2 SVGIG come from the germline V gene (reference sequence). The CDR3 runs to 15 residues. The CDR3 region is CAWSGDPAGTRDQYF.

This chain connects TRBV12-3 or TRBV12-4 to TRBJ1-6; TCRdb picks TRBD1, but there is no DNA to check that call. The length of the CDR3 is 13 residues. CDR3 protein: CASSQDSYSPLHF.

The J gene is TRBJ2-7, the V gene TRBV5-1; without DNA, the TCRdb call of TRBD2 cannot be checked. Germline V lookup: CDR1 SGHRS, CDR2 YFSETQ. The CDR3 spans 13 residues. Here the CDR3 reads CASSLVGGHEQYF.

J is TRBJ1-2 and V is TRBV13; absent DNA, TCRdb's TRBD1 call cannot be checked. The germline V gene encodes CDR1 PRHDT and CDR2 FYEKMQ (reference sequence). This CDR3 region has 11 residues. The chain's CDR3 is CASIPGGGYTF.

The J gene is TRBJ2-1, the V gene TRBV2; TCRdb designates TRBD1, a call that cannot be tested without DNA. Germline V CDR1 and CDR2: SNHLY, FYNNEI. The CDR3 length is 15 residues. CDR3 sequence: CASSTGPLYYNEQFF.

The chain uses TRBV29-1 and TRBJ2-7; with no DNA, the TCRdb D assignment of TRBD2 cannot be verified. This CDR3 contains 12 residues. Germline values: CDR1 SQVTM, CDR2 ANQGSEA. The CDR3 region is CSVGLAEYEQYF.

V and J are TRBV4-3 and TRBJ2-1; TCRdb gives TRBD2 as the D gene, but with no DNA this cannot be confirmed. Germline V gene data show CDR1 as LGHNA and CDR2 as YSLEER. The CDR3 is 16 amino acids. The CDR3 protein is CASSQESSGVYNEQFF.

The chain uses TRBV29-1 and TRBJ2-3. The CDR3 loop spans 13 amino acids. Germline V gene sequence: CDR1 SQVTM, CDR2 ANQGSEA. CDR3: CSAETVLEDTQYF.

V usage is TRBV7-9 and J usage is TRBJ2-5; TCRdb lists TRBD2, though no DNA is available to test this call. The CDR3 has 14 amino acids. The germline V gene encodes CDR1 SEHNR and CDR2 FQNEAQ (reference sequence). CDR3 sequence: CASSSAGLQETQYF.

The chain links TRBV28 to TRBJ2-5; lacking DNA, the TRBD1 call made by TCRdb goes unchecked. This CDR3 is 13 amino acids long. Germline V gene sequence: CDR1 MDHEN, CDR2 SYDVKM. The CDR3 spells CAGSPGEQETQYF.

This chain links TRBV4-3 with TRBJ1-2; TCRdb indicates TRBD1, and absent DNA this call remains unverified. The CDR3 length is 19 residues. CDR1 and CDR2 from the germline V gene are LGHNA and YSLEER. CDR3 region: CASSPHRGYDISFNYGYTF.

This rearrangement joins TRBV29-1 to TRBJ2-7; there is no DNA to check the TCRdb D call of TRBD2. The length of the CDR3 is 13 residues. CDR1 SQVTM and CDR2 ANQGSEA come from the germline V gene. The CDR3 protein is CSVPGTSGYEQYF.

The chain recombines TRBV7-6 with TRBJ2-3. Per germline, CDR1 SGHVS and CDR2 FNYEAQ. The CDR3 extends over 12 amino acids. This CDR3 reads CASSRPLDTQYF.